One and the same sample provided the 31 T cell receptor beta chains below, sequenced in a study of blood T cell repertoires in COVID-19. Only in-frame clones appear in the TCRdb table, and some are missing; sequencing was by immunoSEQ multiplex PCR. Of more than 70,000 clones listed, 80% were seen once; the top ten hold 10%. Sequencing used peripheral blood. These receptors were obtained from a woman in her 70s with acute or convalescent COVID-19.

V and J are TRBV5-5 and TRBJ2-5; the D gene is possibly TRBD2 (5 bases). The CDR3 runs 15 residues. CDR1 and CDR2 (germline): SGHKS, YYEKEE (reference sequence). V lost 5 bases to trimming and J lost 2 bases, with 16 bases between them. CDR3 sequence: CASRLLAGVQETQYF. CDR3 nucleotide sequence: TGTGCCAGCAGATTATTGGCGGGCGTACAAGAGACCCAGTACTTC.

This rearrangement joins TRBV4-3 to TRBJ2-1; a weak D match, TRBD2 (5 bases). Trimming took off 0 bases at V and 3 bases at J, with 9 bases between the two ends. This CDR3 spans 15 amino acids. The germline V gene encodes CDR1 LGHNA and CDR2 YSLEER. The CDR3 spells CASSQEDGVYNEQFF. CDR3 DNA sequence: TGCGCCAGCAGCCAAGAAGACGGGGTCTACAATGAGCAGTTCTTC.

The rearrangement uses TRBV3-1 (or the pseudogene TRBV3-2) and TRBJ2-2; D is ambiguous. The CDR3 sequence is 17 residues long. Germline lookup yields CDR1 LGHDT and CDR2 YNNKEL (reference sequence). Trimming left V 3 bases short and J 1 base short, with 15 bases between. CDR3 bases: TGTGCCAGCAGCCAGCTTGACGGTCCAGGGAACACCGGGGAGCTGTTTTTT. Residues: CASSQLDGPGNTGELFF.

The V gene is TRBV7-2, the J gene TRBJ2-7, with TRBD2 matching 12 bases. Germline CDR1 and CDR2: SGHTA and FQGNSA. The CDR3 runs to 17 residues. J lost 3 bases, V lost 1 base, and 7 bases had no gene match. CDR3 loop: CASSLVRLAGGYYEQYF. The DNA of the CDR3 is TGTGCCAGCAGCTTAGTTAGGCTAGCGGGGGGGTACTACGAGCAGTACTTC.

The rearrangement links TRBV5-4 to TRBJ2-1; D is undetermined. There are 13 residues in the CDR3. Germline lookup yields CDR1 SGHNT and CDR2 YYREEE (reference sequence). The V and J ends lost 4 bases and 2 bases respectively, with 7 bases between them. CDR3 coding DNA: TGTGCCAGCAGCGTGGCCACCTACAATGAGCAGTTCTTC. Translation gives CASSVATYNEQFF.

In nucleotides, the CDR3 is TGTGCCAGCAGCTCAGGGGGTGGCCTCTATGGCTACACCTTC. It is translated as CASSSGGGLYGYTF. J is TRBJ1-2 and V is TRBV7-9; 7 nucleotides agree with TRBD1. CDR1 is SEHNR, CDR2 FQNEAQ, per germline (reference sequence). There are 14 residues in the CDR3. V dropped 4 bases and J dropped 4; count of bases not matched to a gene: 6.

This chain connects TRBV11-2 to TRBJ2-5; the D gene is possibly TRBD1 (7 bases). V lost 1 base to trimming and J lost 6 bases, with 18 bases between them. Germline CDR1 SGHAT, CDR2 FQNNGV. The CDR3 is 16 residues long. The CDR3 reads CASSLGSGGLAKTQYF. The CDR3 coding sequence is TGTGCCAGCAGCTTAGGGTCAGGGGGGCTTGCAAAGACCCAGTACTTC. Supplemented by reference TRBV11-2 and TRBJ2-5, the full variable domain reads EAGVAQSPRYKIIEKRQSVAFWCNPISGHATLYWYQQILGQGPKLLIQFQNNGVVDDSQLPKDRFSAERLKGVDSTLKIQPAKLEDSAVYLCASSLGSGGLAKTQYFGPGTRLLVL.

The chain uses TRBV5-1 and TRBJ2-1; 10 bases are a match to TRBD2. The V and J ends lost 3 bases and 7 bases, in that order; junction bases with no gene match: 4. Germline V CDR1 and CDR2: SGHRS, YFSETQ. The CDR3 extends over 14 amino acids. This CDR3 is CASSSRTSGNEQFF. The CDR3 bases are TGCGCCAGCAGCTCCAGGACTAGCGGTAATGAGCAGTTCTTC.

This sequence joins TRBV29-1 and TRBJ2-1, with 9 positions matching TRBD2. CDR1 SQVTM and CDR2 ANQGSEA come from the germline V gene. The CDR3 covers 15 residues. Trimming took 0 bases from V and 4 from J; bases not matched to a gene: 4. The CDR3 DNA sequence: TGCAGCGTTGAAGAGGTAGCGGGGGCATACAATGAGCAGTTCTTC. It encodes CSVEEVAGAYNEQFF.

In this sample, this clone turned up once. The rearrangement links TRBV14 to TRBJ2-5; tentative D call: TRBD1 (6 bases). Trimming shortened V by 0 bases and J by 1 base, and 12 bases separated the two germline ends. The CDR3 contains 16 residues. Germline V gene lookup returns CDR1 SGHDN and CDR2 FVKESK. The CDR3 is CASSQDFRGLQETQYF. DNA for the CDR3: TGTGCCAGCAGCCAAGATTTCAGGGGCCTCCAAGAGACCCAGTACTTC.

The chain is built from TRBV5-6 and TRBJ2-7; a possible D gene is TRBD2 (5 bases). Trimming cost V 3 bases and J 0 bases, with 7 bases left between them. Germline V gives CDR1 SGHDT, CDR2 YYEEEE. The CDR3 consists of 13 residues. The CDR3 coding sequence is TGTGCCAGCAGCTCCGGGAACTCCTACGAGCAGTACTTC. Translated: CASSSGNSYEQYF.

The chain joins TRBV20-1 to TRBJ2-5; D is perhaps TRBD2 (6 bases). Germline assignment: CDR1 DFQATT and CDR2 SNEGSKA (reference sequence). Trimming cost V 5 bases and J 5 bases, with 9 bases left between them. The CDR3 runs to 11 residues. The CDR3 nucleotides are TGCAGTGCTGCGGCGGGGGAGACCCAGTACTTC. As protein: CSAAAGETQYF.

This chain connects TRBV5-5 to TRBJ1-1, with D possibly TRBD1 on 5 matching bases. Per germline, CDR1 SGHKS and CDR2 YYEKEE (reference sequence). Trimming pared 5 bases from V and 10 bases from J, leaving 21 bases between. The CDR3 loop spans 14 amino acids. The chain's CDR3 is CASSFRPDNLGAFF. The CDR3 DNA is TGTGCCAGCAGTTTTCGACCGGACAACCTTGGAGCTTTCTTT.

This chain joins TRBV2 and TRBJ1-5; D remains unclear. The germline gives CDR1 SNHLY, CDR2 FYNNEI. This CDR3 is built from 13 residues. V was trimmed by 6 bases and J by 5 bases, leaving 11 bases between them. The CDR3, as DNA: TGTGCCAGCAGCACCGTCCCGGATCAGCCCCAGCATTTT. Its translation: CASSTVPDQPQHF.

The chain carries TRBV18 and TRBJ2-6; D perhaps matches TRBD1 (6 bases). CDR3 length equals 17 residues. CDR1 and CDR2 from the germline V gene are KGHSH and LQKENI. Trimming took 3 bases from V and 2 from J, leaving 14 bases between them. The CDR3, as DNA: TGTGCCAGCTCACCGCCCCGAGGGGGTACTGGGGCCAACGTCCTGACTTTC. Translating gives CASSPPRGGTGANVLTF.

The chain joins TRBV28 to TRBJ1-5; 9 bases align to TRBD1. After removal of 6 bases from V and 4 bases from J, the junction contained 7 bases not matched to a gene. The CDR3 covers 15 residues. CDR1 is MDHEN, CDR2 SYDVKM, per germline. This chain's CDR3 is CASSAGQGFNQPQHF. In DNA form, the CDR3 reads TGTGCCAGCAGCGCAGGACAGGGGTTTAATCAGCCCCAGCATTTT.

The chain couples TRBV5-1 to TRBJ2-5; unclear D gene. Germline V gene lookup returns CDR1 SGHRS and CDR2 YFSETQ. This CDR3 comprises 16 residues. The V end lost 0 bases, the J end lost 0 bases, and 12 bases lay between the germline ends. The CDR3 reads CASSLGGDPYQETQYF. The CDR3 nucleotides are TGCGCCAGCAGCTTGGGAGGAGACCCGTACCAAGAGACCCAGTACTTC. The complete variable domain, with remaining parts taken from reference TRBV5-1 and TRBJ2-5, reads KAGVTQTPRYLIKTRGQQVTLSCSPISGHRSVSWYQQTPGQGLQFLFEYFSETQRNKGNFPGRFSGRQFSNSRSEMNVSTLELGDSALYLCASSLGGDPYQETQYFGPGTRLLVL.

The chain joins TRBV9 to TRBJ2-3; 8 nucleotides match TRBD2. CDR1 SGDLS and CDR2 YYNGEE come from the germline V gene. Germline trimming cut 2 bases from V and 0 bases from J; bases unmatched to any gene: 2. CDR3 size: 15 residues. CDR3 sequence (DNA): TGTGCCAGCAGCGTGACTAGCGCAAGCACAGATACGCAGTATTTT. It is translated as CASSVTSASTDTQYF.

CDR3 sequence: CASSADNSNQPQHF. The CDR3, as DNA: TGTGCCAGCAGCGCTGACAATAGCAATCAGCCCCAGCATTTT. The chain recombines TRBV7-2 with TRBJ1-5; D is undetermined. Trimming removed 5 bases at V and 0 bases at J, with 8 bases between. Germline assignment: CDR1 SGHTA and CDR2 FQGNSA. CDR3 length equals 14 residues. The full variable domain, rest sourced from reference TRBV7-2 and TRBJ1-5, is GAGVSQSPSNKVTEKGKDVELRCDPISGHTALYWYRQSLGQGLEFLIYFQGNSAPDKSGLPSDRFSAERTGGSVSTLTIQRTQQEDSAVYLCASSADNSNQPQHFGDGTRLSIL.

V gene TRBV5-1 combines with J gene TRBJ2-7, with 7 bases that match TRBD1. The length of the CDR3 is 15 residues. Germline V gene sequence: CDR1 SGHRS, CDR2 YFSETQ. The J segment lost 3 bases and the V segment lost 4 bases, leaving 10 bases of the junction unmatched. This chain's CDR3 is CASSQSWDSSYEQYF. The CDR3 DNA reads TGCGCCAGCAGCCAAAGCTGGGACAGTAGCTACGAGCAGTACTTC.

CDR3 loop: CASSLDGSDNEQFF. DNA of the CDR3: TGTGCCAGCAGCTTAGACGGTAGCGACAATGAGCAGTTCTTC. This sequence joins TRBV7-2 and TRBJ2-1; tentative D call: TRBD2 (5 bases). V lost 1 base, J lost 5 bases, and 9 bases lay in between. The length of the CDR3 is 14 residues. Germline assignment: CDR1 SGHTA and CDR2 FQGNSA.

The rearrangement links TRBV28 to TRBJ1-1; D unresolved. Per germline, CDR1 MDHEN and CDR2 SYDVKM. This CDR3 has 12 amino acids. V lost 5 bases, J lost 4 bases, and 8 bases lay in between. The chain's CDR3 is CASSLYITEAFF. CDR3 coding DNA: TGTGCCAGCAGTCTGTATATCACTGAAGCTTTCTTT.

J is TRBJ2-1 and V is TRBV15, with 7 bases fitting TRBD1. The V segment lost 0 bases and the J segment 2 bases; nucleotides outside the gene matches: 1. Germline V gene lookup returns CDR1 LNHNV and CDR2 YYDKDF (reference sequence). The CDR3 is 15 residues long. CDR3 sequence (DNA): TGTGCCACCAGCAGAGACAGGGGGACCTACAATGAGCAGTTCTTC. It encodes CATSRDRGTYNEQFF.

This clone was seen just once. The rearrangement joins TRBV5-1 to TRBJ2-1; 11 bases are a match to TRBD2. The CDR3 sequence is 15 residues long. Germline assignment: CDR1 SGHRS and CDR2 YFSETQ. Trimming took 4 bases from V and 8 from J; bases not matched to a gene: 8. The CDR3 DNA is TGCGCCAGCAGCGTAGCGGGAGGGCCTTTCCATGAGCAGTTCTTC. Encoded protein: CASSVAGGPFHEQFF.

J is TRBJ2-5 and V is TRBV5-1, with D perhaps matching TRBD2 (5 bases). Trimming took 0 bases from V and 4 from J, leaving 10 bases between them. This CDR3 contains 14 residues. The germline CDR1 and CDR2 sequences are SGHRS and YFSETQ. The CDR3 bases are TGCGCCAGCAGCTTGGGGCGGGTCCGAGAGACCCAGTACTTC. Protein: CASSLGRVRETQYF.

This clone was counted between two and nine times. This chain links TRBV2 with TRBJ2-1; TRBD2 is a possible D gene (5 bases). Per germline, CDR1 SNHLY and CDR2 FYNNEI. The CDR3 spans 12 residues. Trimming cost V 6 bases and J 8 bases, with 11 bases left between them. The CDR3 DNA reads as TGTGCCAGCAGCGCCGAGGGCTATGAGCAGTTCTTC. As protein: CASSAEGYEQFF.

The chain employs TRBV3-1 (or the pseudogene TRBV3-2) and TRBJ2-5; maybe TRBD2 (6 bases). The CDR3 spans 15 residues. V lost 1 base and J 3 bases, leaving 12 bases between the germline ends. Germline loops: CDR1 LGHDT, CDR2 YNNKEL (reference sequence). The CDR3 region is CASSQVWRGKETQYF. The CDR3 coding sequence is TGTGCCAGCAGCCAAGTATGGCGGGGCAAAGAGACCCAGTACTTC.

The V call is TRBV7-2, the J call TRBJ2-7; the D gene is possibly TRBD1 (6 bases). This CDR3 region has 13 residues. Per the germline V gene, CDR1 is SGHTA and CDR2 is FQGNSA. The germline V and J ends were trimmed by 1 base and 6 bases, with 10 bases remaining between them. The CDR3 DNA is TGTGCCAGCAGCTTAGTCGTAGGGGGCGAGCAGTACTTC. Amino acid sequence: CASSLVVGGEQYF.

This clone was observed a single time. V usage is TRBV20-1 and J usage is TRBJ2-1; weak D call: TRBD1 (5 bases). This CDR3 is 11 amino acids long. From germline, CDR1 is DFQATT and CDR2 SNEGSKA (reference sequence). Trimming stripped 2 bases from V and 14 bases from J, with 13 bases between. This chain's CDR3 is CSARKGQGEFF. CDR3 bases: TGCAGTGCTAGAAAGGGGCAGGGCGAGTTCTTC.

In its sample, this clone was seen once. The rearrangement uses TRBV3-1 (or the pseudogene TRBV3-2) and TRBJ1-5; TRBD1 might be the D (5 bases). V lost 1 base to trimming and J lost 6 bases, with 10 bases between them. This CDR3 is 14 amino acids long. CDR1 and CDR2 (germline): LGHDT, YNNKEL (reference sequence). CDR3: CASSQGRGGQPQHF. For the CDR3, the DNA is TGTGCCAGCAGCCAAGGGAGGGGAGGTCAGCCCCAGCATTTT.

This clone has just a few counts. The chain uses TRBV5-4 and TRBJ1-2; unclear D gene. Trimming cost V 1 base and J 6 bases, with 13 bases left between them. Germline lookup yields CDR1 SGHNT and CDR2 YYREEE (reference sequence). The CDR3 extends over 14 amino acids. This chain's CDR3 is CASSLTVRSDGYTF. CDR3 nucleotides: TGTGCCAGCAGCTTGACGGTCAGGTCGGATGGCTACACCTTC. Filled out from reference TRBV5-4 and TRBJ1-2, the complete variable domain reads ETGVTQSPTHLIKTRGQQVTLRCSSQSGHNTVSWYQQALGQGPQFIFQYYREEENGRGNFPPRFSGLQFPNYSSELNVNALELDDSALYLCASSLTVRSDGYTFGSGTRLTVV.